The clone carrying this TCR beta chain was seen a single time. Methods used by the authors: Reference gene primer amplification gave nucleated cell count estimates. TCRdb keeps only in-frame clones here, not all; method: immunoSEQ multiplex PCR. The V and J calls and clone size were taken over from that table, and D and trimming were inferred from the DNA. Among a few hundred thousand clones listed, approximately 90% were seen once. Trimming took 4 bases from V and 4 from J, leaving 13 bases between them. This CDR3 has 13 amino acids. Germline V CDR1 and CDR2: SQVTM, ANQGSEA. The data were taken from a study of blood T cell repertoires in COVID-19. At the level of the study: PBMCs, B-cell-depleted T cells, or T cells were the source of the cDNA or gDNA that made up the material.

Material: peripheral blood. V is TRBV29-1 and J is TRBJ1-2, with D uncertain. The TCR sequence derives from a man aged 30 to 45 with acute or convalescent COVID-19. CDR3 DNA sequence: TGCAGCGTTGCAGGCTCCTCCGGCTATGGCTACACCTTC. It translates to CSVAGSSGYGYTF.